Each of the 26 T cell receptor beta chains below was sequenced from the same sample in a study of kidney transplant recipient with SARS-CoV-2 infection. TCRdb re-called the reads with MiXCR, one entry per CDR3 protein. The table records approximately 250,000 distinct CDR3 sequences, around 28% of them present only once. Sequenced here: a blood sample, sampled at baseline and on day 111 from a kidney transplant recipient. The origin of the receptors is a male patient aged 25 to 39 who had COVID-19 and was a kidney transplant recipient. Among the T cells, some may be from the graft donor.

With respect to this clonotype: One junction end does not reproduce the germline sequence, and a read error may be involved. This chain joins TRBV5-4 and TRBJ2-3, with 7 bases that match TRBD1. Germline CDR1 and CDR2: SGHNT and YYREEE (reference sequence). The CDR3 runs to 17 residues. The CDR3 sequence: CANSSPGGDQGADTQYF. CDR3 in DNA: TGTGCCAACAGCTCCCCTGGGGGCGACCAGGGGGCAGATACGCAGTATTTT.

Notes on this clonotype: A much more abundant neighbour one base away suggests this may be a read error. The V and J genes are TRBV9 and TRBJ1-6; D gene ambiguous. CDR1 SGDLS and CDR2 YYNGEE come from the germline V gene. V lost 3 bases and J 9 bases, leaving 10 bases between the germline ends. CDR3 length: 13 residues. This chain's CDR3 is CASSGHNSSPLHF. Written as DNA, the CDR3 is TGTGCCAGCAGCGGCCACAACAGTTCACCCCTCCACTTT.

Note on this clonotype: Given a much more abundant clone one base away, this may be a read error. The chain employs TRBV3-2 and TRBJ2-2. TRBV3-2 is deemed a pseudogene. The length of the CDR3 is 13 residues. CDR3 protein: CASSQVLTGEPFF. The CDR3 nucleotides are TGTGCCAGCAGCCAAGTCCTAACCGGGGAGCCGTTTTTT.

Remarks on this clonotype: A much larger clone differs from this one at a single base, so this may be a read error. The genes are TRBV19 and TRBJ2-5, with 8 bases identical to TRBD2. The V gene end was trimmed by 4 bases and the J gene end by 4 bases; junction bases not matched to a gene: 11. The CDR3 length is 16 residues. Germline CDR1 LNHDA, CDR2 SQIVND (reference sequence). CDR3 in amino acids: CASSKASGSLRETQYF. In DNA, the CDR3 is TGTGCCAGTAGTAAGGCCAGCGGGAGTCTTCGAGAGACCCAGTACTTC.

The table lists this clonotype with a few counts. The chain recombines TRBV7-8 with TRBJ2-3; the D gene is possibly TRBD1 (6 bases). Trimming cost V 6 bases and J 2 bases, with 18 bases left between them. The germline gives CDR1 SGHVS, CDR2 FQNEAQ. The CDR3 length is 16 residues. This CDR3 reads CASRIAGAGLTDTQYF. The CDR3 region has the DNA TGTGCCAGCAGAATAGCAGGGGCAGGACTCACAGATACGCAGTATTTT.

This clonotype was seen a few times. This clone may be a read error of a much larger clone one base away. This chain joins TRBV25-1 and TRBJ2-7; D perhaps matches TRBD1 (6 bases). This CDR3 has 15 amino acids. The germline V and J ends were trimmed by 5 bases and 4 bases, with 18 bases remaining between them. From germline, CDR1 is MGHDK and CDR2 SYGVNS. The CDR3 DNA reads TGTGCCAGCAGTTCCCTAAGGGGGTCCCCTTACGAGCAGTACTTC. It yields the protein CASSSLRGSPYEQYF.

This clonotype was seen at least ten times. This chain connects TRBV11-2 to TRBJ1-5, with a weak D call TRBD1 (5 bases). The CDR3 extends over 15 amino acids. The V end was cut by 2 bases, the J end by 6 bases, with 14 bases between. Germline values: CDR1 SGHAT, CDR2 FQNNGV. CDR3 sequence (DNA): TGTGCCAGCAGCTTAAGTGGGGGGATGGGTCAGCCCCAGCATTTT. Translating gives CASSLSGGMGQPQHF. Using reference TRBV11-2 and TRBJ1-5 for the parts outside the CDR3, the full variable domain is EAGVAQSPRYKIIEKRQSVAFWCNPISGHATLYWYQQILGQGPKLLIQFQNNGVVDDSQLPKDRFSAERLKGVDSTLKIQPAKLEDSAVYLCASSLSGGMGQPQHFGDGTRLSIL.

In this sample, this clonotype turned up a few times. This sequence joins TRBV7-2 and TRBJ2-1; no definite D call. The CDR3 loop spans 13 amino acids. CDR1 and CDR2 from the germline V gene are SGHTA and FQGNSA. Trimming stripped 5 bases from V and 6 bases from J, with 11 bases between. In DNA form, the CDR3 reads TGTGCCAGCAGCGAGGTGGGCCTCAATGAGCAGTTCTTC. It encodes CASSEVGLNEQFF. The variable domain in full, completed from reference TRBV7-2 and TRBJ2-1, reads GAGVSQSPSNKVTEKGKDVELRCDPISGHTALYWYRQSLGQGLEFLIYFQGNSAPDKSGLPSDRFSAERTGGSVSTLTIQRTQQEDSAVYLCASSEVGLNEQFFGPGTRLTVL.

On this clonotype: Since a much larger clone is just one base distant, this may be a read error. CDR3 bases: TGTGCCAGCAGCCCACCGGCAGGAGCGAACACCGGGGAGCTGTTTTTT. This translates into CASSPPAGANTGELFF. The chain uses TRBV3-1 and TRBJ2-2, with D unclear. This CDR3 comprises 16 residues. The V gene lost 4 bases and the J gene lost 0 bases, with 12 bases spanning the gap. Germline values: CDR1 LGHDT, CDR2 YNNKEL (reference sequence). The full variable domain, rest sourced from reference TRBV3-1 and TRBJ2-2, is DTAVSQTPKYLVTQMGNDKSIKCEQNLGHDTMYWYKQDSKKFLKIMFSYNNKELIINETVPNRFSPKSPDKAHLNLHINSLELGDSAVYFCASSPPAGANTGELFFGEGSRLTVL.

About this clonotype itself: This could be a read error, since a much larger clone is one nucleotide away. V usage is TRBV4-3 and J usage is TRBJ2-1; D may be TRBD2 (5 bases). The ends were cut back, 5 bases at V and 4 bases at J, with 15 bases in the middle. The V gene's germline CDR1 is LGHNA and CDR2 YSLEER. The CDR3 covers 15 residues. CDR3 loop: CASSSSRGAYNEQFF. The CDR3 DNA follows: TGCGCCAGCAGCTCAAGCCGGGGAGCTTACAATGAGCAGTTCTTC.

This clonotype was detected ten times or more. The J gene is TRBJ1-1, the V gene TRBV20-1; D is undetermined. Per the germline V gene, CDR1 is DFQATT and CDR2 is SNEGSKA (reference sequence). CDR3 size: 13 residues. Trimming removed 8 bases at V and 3 bases at J, with 16 bases between. The CDR3 region has the DNA TGCAGTCCAATAAAGGAGTTGGACACTGAAGCTTTCTTT. It encodes CSPIKELDTEAFF.

This clonotype was observed a single time. This clone may be a read error of a much larger clone one base away. The gene calls are TRBV7-7 and TRBJ1-2; D unresolved. Trimming removed 5 bases from V and 4 bases from J, with 23 bases in between. CDR1 is SSHAT, CDR2 FNYEAQ, per germline (reference sequence). The CDR3 contains 17 residues. CDR3 DNA: TGTGCCAGCAGCGTATATTATACGTGCCGAAAGACCTATGGCTACACCTTC. Translation: CASSVYYTCRKTYGYTF.

This clonotype has a handful of counts. This sequence joins TRBV3-1 and TRBJ2-3; D is possibly TRBD1 or TRBD2 (7 bases each). Trimming cost V 1 base and J 5 bases, with 25 bases left between them. The CDR3 runs to 19 residues. Germline V gene sequence: CDR1 LGHDT, CDR2 YNNKEL (reference sequence). CDR3 sequence reads: CASSQGGHGRGGRVDTQYF. Written as DNA, the CDR3 is TGTGCCAGCAGCCAAGGAGGACACGGCAGGGGGGGGAGAGTAGATACGCAGTATTTT.

A remark on this clonotype: A much larger clone lies one base from this, so it may be a read error. The chain is built from TRBV5-3 and TRBJ1-2; no reliable D call. TRBV5-3 is sorted into the ORF group, with uncertain function. Trimming cost V 7 bases and J 4 bases, with 23 bases left between them. This CDR3 region has 16 residues. DNA of the CDR3: TGTGCCAGAGGAAAGGTAGTGGTGAGAAAGGCCTATGGCTACACCTTC. Amino acid sequence: CARGKVVVRKAYGYTF.

In regard to this clonotype: A read error may explain this, as a much larger clone is one base away. V and J are TRBV12-3 or TRBV12-4 and TRBJ2-3; 10 bases match TRBD2. This CDR3 spans 19 amino acids. The V and J ends lost 4 bases and 5 bases, in that order; junction bases with no gene match: 18. CDR3 nucleotides: TGTGCCAGCAGTTATTACCAGCTAGCGGGAGTGAAGGAAAAAGATACGCAGTATTTT. Translation gives CASSYYQLAGVKEKDTQYF.

This clonotype was seen repeatedly, ten times or more. The CDR3 region is CASSTATVPYEQYF. The CDR3 DNA reads as TGTGCCAGCAGCACCGCGACGGTACCCTACGAGCAGTACTTC. The chain employs TRBV7-2 and TRBJ2-7; D is unresolved. Per the germline V gene, CDR1 is SGHTA and CDR2 is FQGNSA. Trimming removed 5 bases at V and 2 bases at J, with 13 bases between. The CDR3 length is 14 residues.

At least ten counts were recorded for this clonotype. For the CDR3, the DNA is TGTGCCAGCAGGGTCCCCCCACGGGGGAAGGGTAGTACTGAAGCTTTCTTT. It codes for CASRVPPRGKGSTEAFF. The chain joins TRBV28 to TRBJ1-1; perhaps TRBD1 as D (5 bases). Trimming removed 6 bases from V and 5 bases from J, with 25 bases in between. This CDR3 contains 17 residues. Germline-derived CDR1 and CDR2 are MDHEN and SYDVKM.

Turning to this clonotype: This may stem from a read error, because a much larger clone lies one nucleotide away. Likely a read error: the CDR3 ends without its conserved phenylalanine or tryptophan. The chain's CDR3 is CASSTRDRGFYEQYL. DNA for the CDR3: TGTGCCAGCAGCACCCGGGACAGGGGCTTCTACGAGCAGTACCTC. The V and J genes are TRBV14 and TRBJ2-7; 10 bases line up with TRBD1. The trim removed 5 bases at V and 3 bases at J, leaving 7 bases unmatched. This CDR3 is 15 amino acids long. The V gene's germline CDR1 is SGHDN and CDR2 FVKESK.

Concerning this clonotype: A much larger clone lies one base from this, so it may be a read error. This chain joins TRBV5-3 and TRBJ2-7, with D tentatively TRBD2 (6 bases). TRBV5-3 is sorted into the ORF group, with uncertain function. The V end was cut by 2 bases, the J end by 3 bases, with 18 bases between. The CDR3 is made up of 16 amino acids. CDR3 nucleotides: TGTGCCAGAAGCTTCCCTGGGGGGTCAGTCGGCTACGAGCAGTACTTC. This encodes CARSFPGGSVGYEQYF.

As concerns this clonotype: A much more abundant neighbour one base away suggests this may be a read error. Since the CDR3 does not end with the conserved phenylalanine or tryptophan, this likely comes from a read error. The DNA for the CDR3 is TGTGCCAGCAGTTTGGGCCCCGCGAACACCGGGGAGCTGTTTTCT. Residues: CASSLGPANTGELFS. The rearrangement joins TRBV27 to TRBJ2-2; D is uncertain. CDR1 and CDR2 from the germline V gene are MNHEY and SMNVEV (reference sequence). The CDR3 runs 15 residues. V lost 3 bases, J lost 0 bases, and 8 bases lay in between.

With regard to this clonotype: This could be a read error, since a much larger clone is one nucleotide away. The chain carries TRBV7-9 and TRBJ1-2; D call uncertain. The CDR3 length is 14 residues. The germline V and J ends were trimmed by 8 bases and 0 bases, with 13 bases remaining between them. Germline CDR1 SEHNR, CDR2 FQNEAQ (reference sequence). The chain's CDR3 is CASGSKPANYGYTF. CDR3 DNA sequence: TGTGCCAGCGGCTCGAAGCCGGCTAACTATGGCTACACCTTC.

Details on this clonotype: A much larger clone sits a single nucleotide away, making a read error possible. The V gene is TRBV12-3 or TRBV12-4, the J gene TRBJ1-5; D uncertain. The CDR3 contains 13 residues. V was trimmed by 11 bases and J by 6 bases, leaving 17 bases between them. CDR3 sequence reads: CAGTYSDVQPQHF. CDR3 DNA: TGTGCCGGCACTTACAGCGATGTTCAGCCCCAGCATTTT.

The V and J genes are TRBV8-2 and TRBJ1-2. TRBV8-2 corresponds to a pseudogene. The CDR3 length is 16 residues. CDR3 DNA sequence: TGTGGCAGTTCTGGCAGTGATAGCCGAAAGACCTATGGCTACACCTTC. Translated: CGSSGSDSRKTYGYTF.

This clonotype occurred many times. The V and J genes are TRBV2 and TRBJ1-2; unclear D gene. The germline V and J ends were trimmed by 3 bases and 13 bases, with 15 bases remaining between them. Germline V lookup: CDR1 SNHLY, CDR2 FYNNEI. The CDR3 spans 12 residues. CDR3 sequence reads: CASSDVAVIPTF. Written as DNA, the CDR3 is TGTGCCAGCAGTGATGTGGCTGTTATTCCCACCTTC.

In regard to this clonotype: A clone one base away is much larger, so this may be a read error. This chain links TRBV12-3 or TRBV12-4 with TRBJ1-5, with 7 bases that match TRBD1. The CDR3 is made up of 14 amino acids. J lost 4 bases, V lost 8 bases, and 8 bases had no gene match. The CDR3, as DNA: TGTGCCAGCGGTCCAACAGGGGAGAATCAGCCCCAGCATTTT. Translated, it gives CASGPTGENQPQHF.

This clonotype has ten or more counts. The CDR3 loop is CASSEEGHEGKTYGYTF. In nucleotides, the CDR3 is TGTGCCAGCAGCGAAGAGGGTCACGAGGGAAAGACCTATGGCTACACCTTC. This chain connects TRBV7-1 to TRBJ1-2; no firm D call. TRBV7-1 is noted as an ORF with a role that remains uncertain. V was pared by 5 bases and J by 4 bases, with 23 bases between. The CDR3 has 17 amino acids.